The entry below describes one TCR beta chain. These data are taken from a study of blood T cell repertoires in COVID-19. Study-level background: Material from acute and convalescent COVID-19 was sourced from the United States, Italy and Spain. Sample material is recorded as cDNA or gDNA derived from T cells, B-cell-depleted T cells, or PBMCs.

As originally analysed: Reference gene primer amplification yielded estimated nucleated cell counts. TCRdb's copy holds only in-frame clones and misses some; the assay was immunoSEQ multiplex PCR. The V and J calls and clone size are taken from that table; D and trimming were inferred from the DNA. The sample holds 250,000 to 300,000 clones, approximately 86% seen once. Input material: peripheral blood. The sequence was obtained from a man between 25 and 39 years old with active or convalescent COVID-19.

The CDR3 sequence is CASSLGTGVYEQYF. CDR3 nucleotide sequence: TGTGCCAGCAGCTTAGGGACAGGGGTGTACGAGCAGTACTTC. The chain has TRBV7-2 and TRBJ2-7; 9 bases are shared with TRBD1. This CDR3 is 14 amino acids long. The junction had 2 bases not matched to a gene; V was cut back by 1 base and J by 4 bases. CDR1 and CDR2 from the germline V gene are SGHTA and FQGNSA.